The 14 T cell receptor beta chains given below trace back to one sample, sequenced in a study of T-cell reconstitution after alpha-beta-depleted transplantation in children. Library preparation (for TCRbeta) was performed with unique molecular identifiers. One entry per CDR3 protein, called by TCRdb with MiXCR from the PCR reads. The data hold a few hundred thousand distinct CDR3 sequences, with under 15% observed a single time. The sample consisted of PBMCs from the stem cell graft donor, taken from the stem cell graft. These receptor sequences come from a human donor who donated a stem cell graft to a child with combined immunodeficiency.

For this clonotype: Since a much larger clone is just one base distant, this may be a read error. The chain carries TRBV27 and TRBJ2-7; possibly TRBD2 for D (6 bases). The length of the CDR3 is 13 residues. The germline V gene has CDR1 MNHEY and CDR2 SMNVEV (reference sequence). The CDR3 DNA is TGTGCCAGCAGTCTGGGGGACTCCTACGAGCAGCACTTC. Encoded protein: CASSLGDSYEQHF.

This clonotype was seen a handful of times. This chain uses TRBV5-1 with TRBJ2-7, with 12 bases matching TRBD1. Germline V gives CDR1 SGHRS, CDR2 YFSETQ. This CDR3 comprises 16 residues. With 0 bases clipped from V and 5 bases from J, the junction kept 6 bases outside the gene matches. The CDR3: CASSLDGGQGANEQYF. DNA for the CDR3: TGCGCCAGCAGCTTGGATGGGGGACAGGGGGCAAACGAGCAGTACTTC.

V and J are TRBV30 and TRBJ2-5; D might be TRBD1 (6 bases). In germline, CDR1 is GTSNPN, CDR2 SVGIG (reference sequence). This CDR3 is 14 amino acids long. Trimming removed 1 base from V and 0 bases from J, with 9 bases in between. The CDR3 coding sequence is TGTGCCTGGAGTGCCGACAGGTACCAAGAGACCCAGTACTTC. It is translated as CAWSADRYQETQYF. The complete variable domain, with remaining parts taken from reference TRBV30 and TRBJ2-5, reads SQTIHQWPATLVQPVGSPLSLECTVEGTSNPNLYWYRQAAGRGLQLLFYSVGIGQISSEVPQNLSASRPQDRQFILSSKKLLLSDSGFYLCAWSADRYQETQYFGPGTRLLVL.

This clonotype was seen at least ten times. The chain uses TRBV5-1 and TRBJ2-2, with no clear D. Germline V CDR1 and CDR2: SGHRS, YFSETQ. V was shortened by 1 base and J by 6 bases, with 16 bases between the two germline ends. This CDR3 has 16 amino acids. In DNA, the CDR3 is TGCGCCAGCAGCTTGCCCCCCGGGTTTGGGCCCGGGGAGCTGTTTTTT. Its protein product is CASSLPPGFGPGELFF. The full variable domain, completed using reference TRBV5-1 and TRBJ2-2, is KAGVTQTPRYLIKTRGQQVTLSCSPISGHRSVSWYQQTPGQGLQFLFEYFSETQRNKGNFPGRFSGRQFSNSRSEMNVSTLELGDSALYLCASSLPPGFGPGELFFGEGSRLTVL.

This clonotype was counted many times. V is TRBV27 and J is TRBJ1-5; D gene unclear. V was trimmed by 3 bases and J by 3 bases, leaving 9 bases between them. This CDR3 spans 14 amino acids. Germline assignment: CDR1 MNHEY and CDR2 SMNVEV (reference sequence). The CDR3: CASSFGRFNQPQHF. As DNA, the CDR3 is TGTGCCAGCAGTTTCGGCAGGTTCAATCAGCCCCAGCATTTT.

This chain links TRBV28 with TRBJ2-7, with D perhaps TRBD1 or TRBD2 (7 bases each). Deletions cut 6 bases from V and 7 bases from J, with 16 bases between. The germline V gene encodes CDR1 MDHEN and CDR2 SYDVKM. The CDR3 is 13 residues long. The CDR3 loop is CASSSQGRGEQYF. The CDR3 DNA reads as TGTGCCAGCAGCTCACAGGGGCGGGGGGAGCAGTACTTC.

This clonotype showed up just a few times. This chain connects TRBV11-3 to TRBJ2-7, with 10 bases matching TRBD2. CDR3 length: 14 residues. CDR1 is SGHNT, CDR2 YENEEA, per germline. The junction had 7 bases not matched to a gene; V was cut back by 5 bases and J by 6 bases. The DNA for the CDR3 is TGTGCCAGCAGCGCCTACCTAGCGGGAGTCGAGCAGTACTTC. Residues: CASSAYLAGVEQYF.

The chain employs TRBV6-1 and TRBJ1-3, with D possibly being TRBD1 (6 bases). The CDR3 totals 16 residues. CDR1 is MNHNS and CDR2 is SASEGT in the germline V gene. With 3 bases removed from V and 3 bases from J, the gap between germline ends came to 15 bases. The CDR3 region is CASSETLTGFGNTIYF. The DNA of the CDR3 is TGTGCCAGCAGTGAGACCTTGACAGGATTTGGAAACACCATATATTTT.

Details on this clonotype: Given a much more abundant clone one base away, this may be a read error. The chain joins TRBV7-9 to TRBJ2-3; maybe TRBD2 (6 bases). Deletions cut 3 bases from V and 2 bases from J, with 6 bases between. Germline CDR1 reads SEHNR; CDR2 reads FQNEAQ (reference sequence). CDR3 length equals 13 residues. The CDR3 coding sequence is TGTGCCAGCAGCTTGCGGGACACAGATACGCAGTATTTT. As protein: CASSLRDTDTQYF.

This clonotype has ten or more counts. The CDR3 nucleotides are TGCAGTGCTAGAGATTCGGCAAACCTCTACGAGCAGTACTTC. This gives the protein CSARDSANLYEQYF. The chain recombines TRBV20-1 with TRBJ2-7, with D uncertain. CDR3 size: 14 residues. The V gene's germline CDR1 is DFQATT and CDR2 SNEGSKA (reference sequence). The V gene lost 0 bases and the J gene lost 3 bases, with 12 bases spanning the gap.

This clonotype appeared many times. This chain joins TRBV28 and TRBJ2-3; possibly TRBD1 or TRBD2 for D (7 bases each). This CDR3 contains 18 residues. Trimming took 5 bases from V and 0 from J, leaving 21 bases between them. Per the germline V gene, CDR1 is MDHEN and CDR2 is SYDVKM. CDR3 coding DNA: TGTGCCAGCAGTCACAGGGGTGGGGGGGCCCCTAGCACAGATACGCAGTATTTT. Amino acids: CASSHRGGGAPSTDTQYF.

The rearrangement joins TRBV28 to TRBJ2-2; no definite D call. Per germline, CDR1 MDHEN and CDR2 SYDVKM. The CDR3 totals 12 residues. The V gene lost 6 bases and the J gene lost 1 base, with 3 bases spanning the gap. Here the CDR3 reads CASRKNTGELFF. The CDR3 coding sequence is TGTGCCAGCAGGAAGAACACCGGGGAGCTGTTTTTT.

V is TRBV7-9 and J is TRBJ2-5; 7 bases are a match to TRBD2. CDR3 length: 12 amino acids. Germline V gives CDR1 SEHNR, CDR2 FQNEAQ (reference sequence). With V trimmed by 4 bases and J by 5 bases, 1 base remained unmatched. CDR3 residues: CASSWGGETQYF. The CDR3 DNA is TGTGCCAGCAGCTGGGGGGGTGAGACCCAGTACTTC.

This clonotype was seen ten or more times. CDR3 loop: CAISGTSGELFF. CDR3 in DNA: TGTGCCATCAGTGGGACCTCCGGGGAGCTGTTTTTT. The V call is TRBV10-3, the J call TRBJ2-2, with no clear D. V lost 4 bases to trimming and J lost 6 bases, with 6 bases between them. The germline V gene has CDR1 ENHRY and CDR2 SYGVKD. CDR3 size: 12 residues.